This TCR beta chain was sequenced for a study of blood T cell repertoires in COVID-19. The CDR3 has 13 residues. Germline V CDR1 and CDR2: GTSNPN, SVGIG (reference sequence). Trimming took 0 bases from V and 1 from J, leaving 6 bases between them. Per the original methods: By means of reference gene primer amplification, nucleated cell counts were estimated. TCRdb's table, derived via immunoSEQ multiplex PCR, lists solely in-frame clones and lacks some. That table furnishes V, J and clone size, whereas the DNA furnished D and trimming. Of 60,000 to 75,000 clones listed, 88% are singletons. The rearrangement uses TRBV30 and TRBJ1-1; the D is unclear. Sequencing was done on a sample of peripheral blood. The clonotype originates from a human donor in a cohort sampled during active COVID-19. Here the CDR3 DNA reads TGTGCCTGGAGTGTACAGCCGAACACTGAAGCTTTCTTT. This sequence encodes CAWSVQPNTEAFF.